The next 28 T cell receptor beta chains were all read from a single sample in a study of PD-1 blockade in mismatch repair-deficient tumors. Clones were read by immunoSEQ multiplex PCR, and TCRdb kept only the in-frame ones, dropping some. The sample shows roughly 15,000 clones, more than 65% of them seen only once. The starting material was PBMCs, obtained 14 weeks after starting pembrolizumab. The source of these receptors is an adult with mismatch repair-deficient cancer.

The chain links TRBV28 to TRBJ1-6; D uncertain. Deletions cut 7 bases from V and 10 bases from J, with 23 bases between. CDR1 and CDR2 (germline): MDHEN, SYDVKM. The CDR3 has 16 amino acids. DNA for the CDR3: TGTGCCAGCACCCATTCTTTCAAGACTCCCCAATCACCCCTCCACTTT. It specifies CASTHSFKTPQSPLHF.

J is TRBJ1-5 and V is TRBV29-1, with TRBD1 matching over 10 bases. The J segment lost 7 bases and the V segment lost 6 bases, leaving 9 bases of the junction unmatched. The CDR3 loop spans 14 amino acids. Germline CDR1 reads SQVTM; CDR2 reads ANQGSEA. The CDR3 loop is CSVSGTGVKQPQHF. The DNA for the CDR3 is TGCAGCGTCTCCGGGACAGGGGTGAAGCAGCCCCAGCATTTT.

The chain carries TRBV5-1 and TRBJ2-1, with 12 bases identical to TRBD2. This CDR3 contains 15 residues. Germline CDR1 and CDR2: SGHRS and YFSETQ. The junction had 3 bases not matched to a gene; V was cut back by 4 bases and J by 4 bases. CDR3 protein: CASSPGTSGYNEQFF. The CDR3 DNA is TGCGCCAGCAGCCCGGGGACTAGCGGGTACAATGAGCAGTTCTTC.

This chain joins TRBV5-1 and TRBJ1-2, with D possibly being TRBD1 (6 bases). Germline values: CDR1 SGHRS, CDR2 YFSETQ. The CDR3 loop spans 14 amino acids. Trimming took 1 base from V and 6 from J, leaving 13 bases between them. The CDR3 region is CASSLNRVGDGYTF. Written as DNA, the CDR3 is TGCGCCAGCAGCTTGAACAGGGTCGGGGATGGCTACACCTTC.

V gene TRBV14 combines with J gene TRBJ2-5; tentative D call: TRBD1 (6 bases). Per the germline V gene, CDR1 is SGHDN and CDR2 is FVKESK. The CDR3 is made up of 13 amino acids. V shed 5 bases and J shed 5 bases, with 12 bases lying between them. The CDR3 is CASSWDIGETQYF. DNA of the CDR3: TGTGCCAGCAGCTGGGACATTGGGGAGACCCAGTACTTC.

V usage is TRBV30 and J usage is TRBJ2-3, with D maybe TRBD2 (7 bases). V lost 5 bases and J lost 5, with 17 bases in between. The germline gives CDR1 GTSNPN, CDR2 SVGIG (reference sequence). This CDR3 has 14 residues. The CDR3 nucleotides read TGTGCCTGGCTCTCAAAAGGGGGGGGAGATACGCAGTATTTT. It specifies CAWLSKGGGDTQYF.

The rearrangement joins TRBV7-8 to TRBJ1-2; D is ambiguous. Looked up from germline, CDR1 is SGHVS and CDR2 is FQNEAQ. The CDR3 has 12 amino acids. With 6 bases removed from V and 8 bases from J, the gap between germline ends came to 13 bases. The CDR3 here is CASSPKEGGYTF. The CDR3 bases are TGTGCCAGCAGTCCAAAGGAGGGCGGCTACACCTTC. Looking up the rest from reference TRBV7-8 and TRBJ1-2 gives the full variable domain: GAGVSQSPRYKVAKRGQDVALRCDPISGHVSLFWYQQALGQGPEFLTYFQNEAQLDKSGLPSDRFFAERPEGSVSTLKIQRTQQEDSAVYLCASSPKEGGYTFGSGTRLTVV.

The chain links TRBV11-3 to TRBJ2-7; 10 nucleotides agree with TRBD2. CDR3 size: 14 residues. The germline CDR1 and CDR2 sequences are SGHNT and YENEEA. Unmatched junction bases numbered 3, after V lost 3 bases and J lost 4 bases. The CDR3 bases are TGTGCCAGCAGCTTGGCTAGCGGGAGATACGAGCAGTACTTC. This translates into CASSLASGRYEQYF.

This clone was seen only once. DNA of the CDR3: TGCGCCAGCAGCTATCGACTAGCGGGAGCTCAAGAGACCCAGTACTTC. Translation gives CASSYRLAGAQETQYF. V gene TRBV5-1 combines with J gene TRBJ2-5, with 12 bases identical to TRBD2. Germline V CDR1 and CDR2: SGHRS, YFSETQ. The ends lost 3 bases at V and 2 bases at J; junction bases unmatched: 5. The CDR3 totals 16 residues. The full variable domain, rest sourced from reference TRBV5-1 and TRBJ2-5, is KAGVTQTPRYLIKTRGQQVTLSCSPISGHRSVSWYQQTPGQGLQFLFEYFSETQRNKGNFPGRFSGRQFSNSRSEMNVSTLELGDSALYLCASSYRLAGAQETQYFGPGTRLLVL.

The chain recombines TRBV6-5 with TRBJ2-1; possible D gene TRBD2, 7 bases. Germline CDR1 reads MNHEY; CDR2 reads SVGAGI. This CDR3 region has 14 residues. V lost 4 bases and J 9 bases, leaving 16 bases between the germline ends. The CDR3 DNA follows: TGTGCCAGCAGTTCCCCGGGGGGCTCGGGTGAGCAGTTCTTC. Its translation: CASSSPGGSGEQFF.

A single count supports this clone. The DNA of the CDR3 is TGTGCCAGCAGCAGAGGACTAGGGATCTACGAGCAGTACTTC. Encoded protein: CASSRGLGIYEQYF. The chain recombines TRBV2 with TRBJ2-7, with TRBD2 matching 7 bases. The ends lost 6 bases at V and 3 bases at J; junction bases unmatched: 8. The CDR3 sequence is 14 residues long. Germline assignment: CDR1 SNHLY and CDR2 FYNNEI.

The chain is built from TRBV27 and TRBJ1-1; D not certain. The CDR3 is made up of 14 amino acids. The V and J ends lost 4 bases and 0 bases respectively, with 9 bases between them. CDR1 is MNHEY and CDR2 is SMNVEV in the germline V gene (reference sequence). The CDR3 region has the DNA TGTGCCAGCAGTTCCCTCCAGTTGAACACTGAAGCTTTCTTT. Translation: CASSSLQLNTEAFF.

This clone was seen just once. The rearrangement uses TRBV5-8 and TRBJ1-2; D remains unclear. Germline CDR1 reads SGHTS; CDR2 reads YDEGEE. This CDR3 contains 13 residues. Trimming pared 3 bases from V and 2 bases from J, leaving 8 bases between. CDR3: CASSSLLNYGYTF. The CDR3 nucleotides are TGTGCCAGCAGCTCCCTTCTGAACTATGGCTACACCTTC. The complete variable domain, with remaining parts taken from reference TRBV5-8 and TRBJ1-2, reads EAGVTQSPTHLIKTRGQQATLRCSPISGHTSVYWYQQALGLGLQFLLWYDEGEERNRGNFPPRFSGRQFPNYSSELNVNALELEDSALYLCASSSLLNYGYTFGSGTRLTVV.

This clone was observed a few times. The chain couples TRBV27 to TRBJ2-7; 8 bases map to TRBD2. CDR3 length: 14 amino acids. Germline V CDR1 and CDR2: MNHEY, SMNVEV (reference sequence). With 5 bases clipped from V and 6 bases from J, the junction kept 9 bases outside the gene matches. This CDR3 reads CASSPQRGLSEQYF. The CDR3, as DNA: TGTGCCAGCAGTCCCCAGCGGGGGCTCTCCGAGCAGTACTTC.

CDR3 region: CASSYPGQYTGELFF. The CDR3 region has the DNA TGCGCCAGCAGCTATCCGGGACAGTACACCGGGGAGCTGTTTTTT. J is TRBJ2-2 and V is TRBV5-1; 7 positions match TRBD1. Germline-derived CDR1 and CDR2 are SGHRS and YFSETQ. The CDR3 is 15 residues long. V shed 3 bases, J shed 3 bases, and the junction held 5 bases outside the gene matches.

As concerns this clone: A junction end diverges from the germline sequence, so it may reflect a read error. V gene TRBV7-7 combines with J gene TRBJ2-5; D may be TRBD2 (6 bases). The CDR3 sequence is 14 residues long. Germline loops: CDR1 SSHAT, CDR2 FNYEAQ (reference sequence). DNA of the CDR3: TGTGCTAGCAGCCCCCGTGACAGCGGGGAGACCCAGTACTTC. Amino acids: CASSPRDSGETQYF.

In this sample, this clone turned up a few times. The chain has TRBV7-9 and TRBJ2-4; D not resolved. The ends were cut back, 3 bases at V and 4 bases at J, with 13 bases in the middle. Germline CDR1 SEHNR, CDR2 FQNEAQ (reference sequence). The CDR3 consists of 15 residues. CDR3 sequence: CASSLTLGTKNIQYF. The DNA for the CDR3 is TGTGCCAGCAGCTTGACACTTGGAACAAAAAACATTCAGTACTTC.

A single count supports this clone. The rearrangement joins TRBV4-1 to TRBJ1-1, with no clear D. The CDR3 runs 13 residues. Germline-derived CDR1 and CDR2 are MGHRA and YSYEKL. V was trimmed by 1 base and J by 5 bases, leaving 8 bases between them. The CDR3, as DNA: TGCGCCAGCAGCCAAGGTCCGCGGACTGAAGCTTTCTTT. Residues: CASSQGPRTEAFF.

The chain links TRBV7-3 to TRBJ2-1, with a weak D call TRBD2 (6 bases). V lost 0 bases and J lost 4, with 10 bases in between. There are 15 residues in the CDR3. The germline CDR1 and CDR2 sequences are SGHTA and FQGTGA. CDR3 DNA: TGTGCCAGCAGCTTAACGGGCGGGGTTTACAATGAGCAGTTCTTC. It encodes CASSLTGGVYNEQFF.

In this sample, this clone turned up once. V and J are TRBV5-5 and TRBJ1-2, with D hard to call. CDR3 length: 15 residues. The V end was cut by 0 bases, the J end by 0 bases, with 9 bases between. Per the germline V gene, CDR1 is SGHKS and CDR2 is YYEKEE (reference sequence). CDR3: CASSLGPGANYGYTF. The CDR3 DNA sequence: TGTGCCAGCAGCTTGGGACCCGGAGCTAACTATGGCTACACCTTC.

V usage is TRBV5-4 and J usage is TRBJ1-2; 11 nucleotides match TRBD1. The ends lost 4 bases at V and 2 bases at J; junction bases unmatched: 10. Per germline, CDR1 SGHNT and CDR2 YYREEE (reference sequence). This CDR3 has 17 amino acids. CDR3 DNA: TGTGCCAGCAGCCGGGGACAGGGGGTGAATGTCAACTATGGCTACACCTTC. This translates into CASSRGQGVNVNYGYTF.

The chain has TRBV2 and TRBJ2-1; D is perhaps TRBD1 (6 bases). The CDR3 runs 15 residues. CDR1 SNHLY and CDR2 FYNNEI come from the germline V gene. Trimming stripped 3 bases from V and 10 bases from J, with 19 bases between. The CDR3 DNA follows: TGTGCCAGCAGTGATACCCGAGGACAGACGGGGGAGCAGTTCTTC. This translates into CASSDTRGQTGEQFF.

This rearrangement joins TRBV4-1 to TRBJ2-3, with 7 bases aligning to TRBD2. Looked up from germline, CDR1 is MGHRA and CDR2 is YSYEKL. The trim removed 1 base at V and 3 bases at J, leaving 13 bases unmatched. The CDR3 loop spans 18 amino acids. CDR3 nucleotides: TGCGCCAGCAGCCAAGTTTTCAAGTTTCGCGGGAGAACAGATACGCAGTATTTT. It encodes CASSQVFKFRGRTDTQYF.

CDR3 DNA sequence: TGCGCCAGCAGTTATTATCCGGGACAGGGGGCTGGCTACACCTTC. Translating gives CASSYYPGQGAGYTF. This chain joins TRBV5-1 and TRBJ1-2; 12 bases align to TRBD1. CDR1 is SGHRS and CDR2 is YFSETQ in the germline V gene. The CDR3 is 15 amino acids. V gave up 5 bases and J gave up 7 bases; unmatched junction bases: 9.

V and J are TRBV11-2 and TRBJ2-1; 11 bases align to TRBD2. CDR1 and CDR2 from the germline V gene are SGHAT and FQNNGV. There are 17 residues in the CDR3. The V and J ends lost 5 bases and 2 bases, in that order; junction bases with no gene match: 8. The chain's CDR3 is CASSTISGRAAYNEQFF. The DNA of the CDR3 is TGTGCCAGCAGCACCATTAGCGGGAGGGCGGCCTACAATGAGCAGTTCTTC.

The rearrangement joins TRBV11-2 to TRBJ2-3, with D uncertain. Germline loops: CDR1 SGHAT, CDR2 FQNNGV. V lost 2 bases, J lost 6 bases, and 18 bases lay in between. CDR3 size: 16 residues. The CDR3 sequence: CASSLIILGKSDTQYF. The CDR3 DNA follows: TGTGCCAGCAGCTTAATTATTCTGGGCAAGTCGGATACGCAGTATTTT.

The V and J genes are TRBV7-9 and TRBJ2-7; no firm D call. Germline lookup yields CDR1 SEHNR and CDR2 FQNEAQ (reference sequence). The V gene lost 5 bases and the J gene lost 7 bases, with 9 bases spanning the gap. This CDR3 spans 11 amino acids. This CDR3 reads CASSLSREQYF. DNA of the CDR3: TGTGCCAGCAGCCTCTCTAGGGAGCAGTACTTC.

V is TRBV7-3 and J is TRBJ2-5, with 14 bases that match TRBD2. The germline V gene encodes CDR1 SGHTA and CDR2 FQGTGA. V was clipped by 5 bases and J by 5 bases; unmatched bases: 7. The CDR3 has 16 residues. The CDR3 loop reads CASSPGLAGGGETQYF. Here the CDR3 DNA reads TGTGCCAGCAGCCCCGGACTAGCGGGAGGTGGGGAGACCCAGTACTTC.